The 22 T cell receptor beta chains below all came from one sample that was sequenced in a study of PD-L1 blockade in urothelial cancer. Specified time point: pretreatment peripheral blood. Sequencing used immunoSEQ multiplex PCR; TCRdb keeps in-frame clones, though not all of them. The data show 45,000 to 65,000 clones, around 86% seen once. The specimen comprised PBMCs, sampled around atezolizumab (anti-PD-L1) treatment. These receptors came from a man between 65 and 80 years old with urothelial cancer.

This chain uses TRBV30 with TRBJ1-1; no clear D gene. V lost 0 bases and J 5 bases, leaving 7 bases between the germline ends. This CDR3 spans 12 amino acids. CDR1 and CDR2 (germline): GTSNPN, SVGIG (reference sequence). The chain's CDR3 is CAWSVRETEAFF. The CDR3 DNA is TGTGCCTGGAGTGTACGCGAAACTGAAGCTTTCTTT. Drawing the rest from reference TRBV30 and TRBJ1-1, the complete variable domain is SQTIHQWPATLVQPVGSPLSLECTVEGTSNPNLYWYRQAAGRGLQLLFYSVGIGQISSEVPQNLSASRPQDRQFILSSKKLLLSDSGFYLCAWSVRETEAFFGQGTRLTVV.

In DNA, the CDR3 is TGTGCCAGCAGTTTAGGGACAGGATTTTATGGCTACACCTTC. Protein sequence: CASSLGTGFYGYTF. This chain connects TRBV28 to TRBJ1-2, with 8 nucleotides matching TRBD1. The germline V gene has CDR1 MDHEN and CDR2 SYDVKM. V lost 2 bases to trimming and J lost 5 bases; unmatched junction nucleotides: 4. This CDR3 is built from 14 residues.

The chain carries TRBV9 and TRBJ2-2; TRBD2 aligns across 7 bases. The CDR3 is 16 residues long. CDR1 SGDLS and CDR2 YYNGEE come from the germline V gene. V was clipped by 0 bases and J by 1 base; unmatched bases: 3. This CDR3 reads CASSVALARNTGELFF. Here the CDR3 DNA reads TGTGCCAGCAGCGTAGCACTAGCGCGGAACACCGGGGAGCTGTTTTTT.

This sequence joins TRBV18 and TRBJ1-1; no definite D call. This CDR3 contains 13 residues. V was pared by 6 bases and J by 0 bases, with 8 bases between. The V gene's germline CDR1 is KGHSH and CDR2 LQKENI. The CDR3 reads CASSLDMNTEAFF. DNA of the CDR3: TGTGCCAGCTCCCTTGACATGAACACTGAAGCTTTCTTT.

The chain employs TRBV5-6 and TRBJ2-7; 7 nucleotides line up with TRBD2. The ends lost 4 bases at V and 2 bases at J; junction bases unmatched: 12. Germline V gene lookup returns CDR1 SGHDT and CDR2 YYEEEE. There are 16 residues in the CDR3. DNA for the CDR3: TGTGCCAGCAGCCCCGGTCTTTCGGCGGGAGCCTACGAGCAGTACTTC. Protein sequence: CASSPGLSAGAYEQYF.

Written as DNA, the CDR3 is TGTGCCAGCAGCTTAGTACCTTCCCGAAGGGGGCACTACGAGCAGTACTTC. Translating it yields CASSLVPSRRGHYEQYF. The rearrangement joins TRBV7-9 to TRBJ2-7, with 7 bases matching TRBD1. The CDR3 covers 17 residues. J gave up 3 bases and V 1 base, and 12 bases lay outside the gene matches. Germline CDR1 reads SEHNR; CDR2 reads FQNEAQ (reference sequence). Full variable domain (rest looked up from reference TRBV7-9 and TRBJ2-7): DTGVSQNPRHKITKRGQNVTFRCDPISEHNRLYWYRQTLGQGPEFLTYFQNEAQLEKSRLLSDRFSAERPKGSFSTLEIQRTEQGDSAMYLCASSLVPSRRGHYEQYFGPGTRLTVT.

The CDR3: CATSRVGGIQTQYF. The CDR3 DNA reads TGTGCCACCAGCAGAGTCGGGGGGATACAGACCCAGTACTTC. The chain has TRBV15 and TRBJ2-5; 7 nucleotides line up with TRBD2. CDR1 LNHNV and CDR2 YYDKDF come from the germline V gene (reference sequence). Losses at the gene ends were 1 base for V and 6 bases for J; bases not matched to a gene: 5. CDR3 size: 14 residues. The entire variable domain, with the rest obtained from reference TRBV15 and TRBJ2-5, is as follows: DAMVIQNPRYQVTQFGKPVTLSCSQTLNHNVMYWYQQKSSQAPKLLFHYYDKDFNNEADTPDNFQSRRPNTSFCFLDIRSPGLGDTAMYLCATSRVGGIQTQYFGPGTRLLVL.

The CDR3 sequence is CASSEAGFYEQYF. CDR3 in DNA: TGTGCCAGCAGTGAGGCAGGTTTCTACGAGCAGTACTTC. This chain connects TRBV2 to TRBJ2-7; D not resolved. The CDR3 length is 13 residues. Trimming stripped 3 bases from V and 3 bases from J, with 9 bases between. The germline gives CDR1 SNHLY, CDR2 FYNNEI. The whole variable domain, filled in from reference TRBV2 and TRBJ2-7, reads EPEVTQTPSHQVTQMGQEVILRCVPISNHLYFYWYRQILGQKVEFLVSFYNNEISEKSEIFDDQFSVERPDGSNFTLKIRSTKLEDSAMYFCASSEAGFYEQYFGPGTRLTVT.

The V call is TRBV11-2, the J call TRBJ2-3; 12 bases fit TRBD2. There are 16 residues in the CDR3. The germline V gene encodes CDR1 SGHAT and CDR2 FQNNGV. V trimming: 3 bases; J trimming: 4 bases; junction bases outside the gene matches: 5. CDR3 nucleotides: TGTGCCAGCAGCTTTAGACTAGCGGGAGCTGCAGATACGCAGTATTTT. Amino acids: CASSFRLAGAADTQYF.

The chain has TRBV30 and TRBJ2-2; weak D call: TRBD2 (6 bases). Germline V CDR1 and CDR2: GTSNPN, SVGIG (reference sequence). This CDR3 comprises 15 residues. Trimming took 8 bases from V and 0 from J, leaving 16 bases between them. This CDR3 is CARPRGTANTGELFF. The CDR3 DNA is TGTGCCCGGCCTCGGGGGACCGCGAACACCGGGGAGCTGTTTTTT.

V and J are TRBV29-1 and TRBJ2-5; 9 nucleotides line up with TRBD1. Trimming removed 7 bases from V and 4 bases from J; junction bases left unmatched: 7. From germline, CDR1 is SQVTM and CDR2 ANQGSEA. CDR3 length: 13 residues. This CDR3 is CSGGQGGIETQYF. In nucleotides, the CDR3 is TGCAGCGGGGGACAGGGCGGAATAGAGACCCAGTACTTC.

The chain couples TRBV19 to TRBJ2-2, with 8 nucleotides matching TRBD1. The V gene's germline CDR1 is LNHDA and CDR2 SQIVND (reference sequence). This CDR3 spans 14 amino acids. Trimming took 6 bases from V and 0 from J; bases not matched to a gene: 0. The CDR3 nucleotides are TGTGCCAGTAGACAGGGGGCGAACACCGGGGAGCTGTTTTTT. It yields the protein CASRQGANTGELFF.

The chain recombines TRBV21-1 with TRBJ2-7; the table's D call of TRBD2 was not tested on the DNA. TRBV21-1 is a documented pseudogene. This CDR3 is 13 amino acids long. CDR3 in amino acids: CASPSGREYEQYF. CDR3 nucleotide sequence: TGTGCCAGTCCGAGCGGGAGAGAGTACGAGCAGTACTTC.

The CDR3 protein is CASSWGGNTEAFF. CDR3 nucleotides: TGTGCCAGCAGTTGGGGCGGCAACACTGAAGCTTTCTTT. This rearrangement joins TRBV7-9 to TRBJ1-1; tentative D call: TRBD1 (5 bases). Trimming took off 6 bases at V and 2 bases at J, with 10 bases between the two ends. CDR3 size: 13 residues. The V gene's germline CDR1 is SEHNR and CDR2 FQNEAQ (reference sequence).

The V and J genes are TRBV30 and TRBJ2-7; TRBD2 matches 13 bases. This CDR3 comprises 15 residues. The junction had 9 bases not matched to a gene; V was cut back by 4 bases and J by 6 bases. Looked up from germline, CDR1 is GTSNPN and CDR2 is SVGIG (reference sequence). CDR3 DNA sequence: TGTGCCTGGACTACCGGACTAGCGGGAGCTAGCGAGCAGTACTTC. This codes for CAWTTGLAGASEQYF.

Only one count was recorded for this clone. This sequence joins TRBV2 and TRBJ2-2, with 7 bases aligning to TRBD2. Germline V gives CDR1 SNHLY, CDR2 FYNNEI. The CDR3 spans 14 residues. Trimming took 3 bases from V and 6 from J; bases not matched to a gene: 4. CDR3 bases: TGTGCCAGCAGTGATTGGGGAGGGGCCGGGGAGCTGTTTTTT. This sequence encodes CASSDWGGAGELFF.

The chain employs TRBV5-3 and TRBJ2-5; TRBD1 matches at 11 bases. TRBV5-3 is placed among ORFs of uncertain function. This CDR3 is built from 17 residues. V trimming: 2 bases; J trimming: 5 bases; junction bases outside the gene matches: 11. In nucleotides, the CDR3 is TGTGCCAGAAGCTTCCGGGGACAGGGGGACCCTGTGGAGACCCAGTACTTC. It encodes CARSFRGQGDPVETQYF.

This clone was seen only once. This chain connects TRBV19 to TRBJ2-1, with 9 bases that match TRBD1. J lost 10 bases, V lost 5 bases, and 12 bases had no gene match. The CDR3 runs to 15 residues. Germline V lookup: CDR1 LNHDA, CDR2 SQIVND (reference sequence). This CDR3 reads CASSSGQGAVAEQFF. CDR3 sequence (DNA): TGTGCCAGTAGTTCGGGACAGGGAGCGGTAGCGGAGCAGTTCTTC.

The J gene is TRBJ1-2, the V gene TRBV7-9, with 8 bases identical to TRBD1. The germline gives CDR1 SEHNR, CDR2 FQNEAQ (reference sequence). The CDR3 extends over 14 amino acids. V lost 2 bases to trimming and J lost 3 bases; unmatched junction nucleotides: 2. CDR3 residues: CASSLQGAHYGYTF. The DNA of the CDR3 is TGTGCCAGCAGCTTACAGGGGGCTCACTATGGCTACACCTTC.

The J gene is TRBJ2-5, the V gene TRBV2, with D perhaps matching TRBD1 (6 bases). The CDR3 extends over 14 amino acids. Between the trimmed V and J ends, which lost 6 bases and 2 bases, there was a span of 13 bases. Germline loops: CDR1 SNHLY, CDR2 FYNNEI. CDR3 in amino acids: CASSLIQGQETQYF. CDR3 sequence (DNA): TGTGCCAGCAGCTTAATACAGGGTCAAGAGACCCAGTACTTC.

The chain carries TRBV7-8 and TRBJ2-1, with a tentative D call TRBD2 (5 bases). V lost 1 base and J lost 6, with 7 bases in between. The CDR3 spans 13 residues. CDR1 is SGHVS, CDR2 FQNEAQ, per germline. The CDR3 DNA sequence: TGTGCCAGCAGCTTAGGGGAGCTCAATGAGCAGTTCTTC. This translates into CASSLGELNEQFF.

V usage is TRBV2 and J usage is TRBJ2-5, with TRBD2 as a possible D gene (6 bases). The length of the CDR3 is 13 residues. Germline V lookup: CDR1 SNHLY, CDR2 FYNNEI. Deletions cut 7 bases from V and 2 bases from J, with 11 bases between. The CDR3 DNA sequence: TGTGCCAGCATCCCACGGGGGCAAGAGACCCAGTACTTC. This gives the protein CASIPRGQETQYF.